The clone carrying this TCR beta chain was counted a few times. V lost 7 bases and J lost 2; bases outside the gene matches: 7. Germline lookup yields CDR1 SEHNR and CDR2 FQNEAQ (reference sequence). The CDR3 is made up of 14 amino acids. 60 Vbeta and 13 Jbeta primers were used in PCR. Clones were sequenced by immunoSEQ multiplex PCR, and TCRdb holds only the in-frame ones, with some missing. The profile covers over 150,000 clones, with about three quarters appearing a single time and approximately 3% taken by the ten largest. The donors were healthy bone marrow donors. The sample comes from a study of cytomegalovirus exposure and HLA in healthy donors.

Source material: PBMCs. The gene calls are TRBV7-9 and TRBJ2-7; 8 bases line up with TRBD2. The TCR originated in a woman in her 30s in good health and CMV-seronegative. The CDR3 spells CASTSGGRTYEQYF. The CDR3, as DNA: TGTGCCAGCACCTCGGGAGGGAGGACCTACGAGCAGTACTTC. The variable domain in full, completed from reference TRBV7-9 and TRBJ2-7, reads DTGVSQNPRHKITKRGQNVTFRCDPISEHNRLYWYRQTLGQGPEFLTYFQNEAQLEKSRLLSDRFSAERPKGSFSTLEIQRTEQGDSAMYLCASTSGGRTYEQYFGPGTRLTVT.